Listed below are T cell receptor beta chains from one sample, sequenced in a study of blood T cell repertoires in COVID-19. The table came from immunoSEQ multiplex PCR; TCRdb's copy has only in-frame clones and leaves some out. This table holds about 220,000 clones, roughly 84% found once. The sequenced sample was peripheral blood. All receptors derive from a man aged 45-65 years with active or convalescent COVID-19. The CDR3 runs from the conserved cysteine through the conserved F or W. Each record gives: J gene, V gene, D gene, clone size, CDR3 DNA, CDR3 protein. A D gene is named only where the DNA matches it firmly. The size entry is marked missing in some rows and otherwise reads once, few, many or a size class.

TRBJ1-1	TRBV6-5	NA	few	TGTGCCAGCAGAGAGATGAACACTGAAGCTTTCTTT	CASREMNTEAFF
TRBJ1-3	TRBV5-1	NA	NA	TGCGCCAGCAGGACAAGCTCTGGAAACACCATATATTTT	CASRTSSGNTIYF
TRBJ1-1	TRBV5-6	TRBD1	once	TGTGCCAGCAGCTTTGACAGGGCGCTGGCGAACTCTGAAGCTTTCTTT	CASSFDRALANSEAFF
TRBJ2-1	TRBV28	NA	NA	TGTGCCAGCAGTGGCCTCCGGGGAGGCGGGGCTTACAATGAGCAGTTCTTC	CASSGLRGGGAYNEQFF
TRBJ1-3	TRBV19	NA	NA	TGTGCCAGTAGGCACCAGGCTGGAAACACCATATATTTT	CASRHQAGNTIYF
TRBJ2-3	TRBV29-1	TRBD2	NA	TGCAGCGTTACTGTAGCGGGAGTAACAGATACGCAGTATTTT	CSVTVAGVTDTQYF
TRBJ2-1	TRBV5-1	TRBD1	NA	TGCGCCAGCAGCTACCCCGGGACAGGGAGGATCGATGAGCAGTTCTTC	CASSYPGTGRIDEQFF
TRBJ2-7	TRBV25-1	TRBD2	NA	TGTGCCACCAAAGGGACTAGCGGTGGCTACGAGCAGTACTTC	CATKGTSGGYEQYF
TRBJ1-4	TRBV4-1	NA	few	TGCGCCAGCAGCCATCCCTATGAAAAACTGTTTTTT	CASSHPYEKLFF
TRBJ2-7	TRBV11-2	NA	once	TGTGCCAGCAGCCCAAGGACAGATTCCTACGAGCAGTACTTC	CASSPRTDSYEQYF
TRBJ1-2	TRBV7-2	TRBD1	NA	TGTGCCAGCAGCTCGGACAGGCAATTCTATGGCTACACCTTC	CASSSDRQFYGYTF
TRBJ1-1	TRBV15	NA	NA	TGTGCCACCAGCAGAGCCTCGAACACTGAAGCTTTCTTT	CATSRASNTEAFF
TRBJ1-6	TRBV10-3	TRBD1	NA	TGTGCCATCAGTGAGGCCCGGACAGGGGGTTCCTATAATTCACCCCTCCACTTT	CAISEARTGGSYNSPLHF
TRBJ2-4	TRBV4-1	TRBD2	NA	TGCGCCAGCAGCCAGGGACTAGCGGGAGGGTTAGCCAAAAACATTCAGTACTTC	CASSQGLAGGLAKNIQYF
TRBJ2-6	TRBV7-6	NA	NA	TGTGCCAGCAGCTTAGGAACAGCGGCTGGGGCCAACGTCCTGACTTTC	CASSLGTAAGANVLTF
TRBJ1-2	TRBV9	NA	NA	TGTGCCAGCAGCCGCAGGGGCAGCGAAGTTGATGGCTACACCTTC	CASSRRGSEVDGYTF
TRBJ1-6	TRBV3-1/TRBV3-2	NA	few	TGTGCCAGCAGCCAAGATTTAGGCAGGGTGGGTTCACCCCTCCACTTT	CASSQDLGRVGSPLHF
TRBJ1-2	TRBV5-1	TRBD1	once	TGCGCCAGCAGCTTGTGGCAGGGGGATGGCTACACCTTC	CASSLWQGDGYTF
TRBJ1-1	TRBV11-1	NA	NA	TGTGCCAGCAGCTTGGGTAGCCACACTGAAGCTTTCTTT	CASSLGSHTEAFF
TRBJ2-1	TRBV19	TRBD1	NA	TGTGCCAGTAGTATCTCAGGGACAGGGGACAATGAGCAGTTCTTC	CASSISGTGDNEQFF
TRBJ2-7	TRBV6-1	NA	few	TGTGCCAGCAGTGAAACAGTCTACGAGCAGTACTTC	CASSETVYEQYF
TRBJ2-2	TRBV11-3	TRBD2	NA	TGTGCCAGCAGCTTCGGGACTAGCGGGAGATATGGTGGCGGGGAGCTGTTTTTT	CASSFGTSGRYGGGELFF
TRBJ2-7	TRBV7-7	NA	NA	TGTGCCAGCAGCTCCCAGGGCTCCTACGAGCAGTACTTC	CASSSQGSYEQYF
TRBJ2-1	TRBV28	NA	NA	TGTGCCAGCAGTTTAGGGCAGGTCTACAATGAGCAGTTCTTC	CASSLGQVYNEQFF
TRBJ2-3	TRBV11-2	NA	NA	TGTGCCAGCAGCTCCGGGACTGGCACAGATACGCAGTATTTT	CASSSGTGTDTQYF
TRBJ2-5	TRBV7-3	NA	NA	TGTGCCAGCAGCTTAGGATACGGGGGCCAAGAGACCCAGTACTTC	CASSLGYGGQETQYF
TRBJ1-5	TRBV3-1/TRBV3-2	TRBD1	NA	TGTGCCAGCAGCCTTGGACAGGGGGCAAGGCAGCCCCAGCATTTT	CASSLGQGARQPQHF
TRBJ2-1	TRBV7-9	NA	NA	TGTGCCAGCAGCCCAAGGGAGCTTCATGAGCAGTTCTTC	CASSPRELHEQFF
TRBJ1-2	TRBV28	NA	NA	TGTGCCAGCAGTGCAGTCCCCGGGACGGTCGGGAGCGGCTACACCTTC	CASSAVPGTVGSGYTF
TRBJ2-1	TRBV18	TRBD2	NA	TGTGCCAGCTCCCCCACTAGCGGGGGGTACAATGAGCAGTTCTTC	CASSPTSGGYNEQFF
TRBJ2-5	TRBV7-7	NA	NA	TGTGCTAGCAGCTTGGACAATGGGGAGACCCAGTACTTC	CASSLDNGETQYF
TRBJ1-1	TRBV6-2/TRBV6-3	TRBD1	NA	TGTGCCAGCAGTTACAGGGGGCACACTGAAGCTTTCTTT	CASSYRGHTEAFF
TRBJ2-7	TRBV6-5	NA	NA	TGTGCCAGCAGGTTGGGACACAACTCCTACGAGCAGTACTTC	CASRLGHNSYEQYF
TRBJ1-3	TRBV6-5	NA	once	TGTGCCAGCAGTTACTCCGATGGAGGTAGAAACACCATATATTTT	CASSYSDGGRNTIYF
TRBJ1-4	TRBV9	NA	NA	TGTGCCAGCAGCGTAGGGGTGGCGGGAGATGAAAAACTGTTTTTT	CASSVGVAGDEKLFF
TRBJ1-4	TRBV4-3	NA	NA	TGCGCCAGCAGCCAAGAAAGGGGATCTGCAACTAATGAAAAACTGTTTTTT	CASSQERGSATNEKLFF
TRBJ2-1	TRBV7-9	NA	NA	TGTGCCAGCAGCCCCGGAAGGAGCTCTAATGAGCAGTTCTTC	CASSPGRSSNEQFF
TRBJ2-1	TRBV6-5	TRBD2	NA	TGTGCCAGCAGTTACACGGGACTAGCAGATCACAATGAGCAGTTCTTC	CASSYTGLADHNEQFF
TRBJ1-1	TRBV12-3/TRBV12-4	TRBD1	NA	TGTGCCAGCAGTGACAGGGGGAACACTGAAGCTTTCTTT	CASSDRGNTEAFF
TRBJ2-2	TRBV7-8	NA	NA	TGTGCCAGCAAACAGGGTAACACCGGGGAGCTGTTTTTT	CASKQGNTGELFF
TRBJ2-7	TRBV14	TRBD2	NA	TGTGCCAGCAGCCTGAGACTAGCGGGAGGGATTTACGAGCAGTACTTC	CASSLRLAGGIYEQYF
TRBJ2-5	TRBV20-1	TRBD1	NA	TGCAGTGCTAGTACAGGGGAAACCCAGTACTTC	CSASTGETQYF
TRBJ2-1	TRBV24-1	TRBD2	NA	TGTGCCACCAGTGAAGCGGGACTAGTGACGTACAATGAGCAGTTCTTC	CATSEAGLVTYNEQFF
TRBJ2-7	TRBV5-4	TRBD2	NA	TGTGCCAGCAGCTCCCCCGGGACTACCACCTACGAGCAGTACTTC	CASSSPGTTTYEQYF
TRBJ2-1	TRBV4-2	NA	NA	TGTGCCAGCAGCCACTCCCAGAATGAGCAGTTCTTC	CASSHSQNEQFF
TRBJ2-5	TRBV18	TRBD2	NA	TGTGCCAGCTCCCGCAATTATGAGCTAGCGGACCAAGAGACCCAGTACTTC	CASSRNYELADQETQYF
TRBJ1-2	TRBV5-6	NA	NA	TGTGCCAGCAGCCCCCGCGGAGGGAGCTACACCTTC	CASSPRGGSYTF
TRBJ2-5	TRBV4-1	NA	NA	TGCGCCAGCAGCAAAACTAGGATAGGAGAGACCCAGTACTTC	CASSKTRIGETQYF
TRBJ2-3	TRBV5-4	NA	NA	TGTGCCAGCAGTGGTAGCGAGACAGATACGCAGTATTTT	CASSGSETDTQYF
TRBJ2-1	TRBV27	NA	NA	TGTGCCACCCACAGGGAGGCGGGAGCGGCCCATGAGCAGTTCTTC	CATHREAGAAHEQFF
TRBJ1-2	TRBV28	NA	few	TGTGCCAGCAGTTTTGGTGCAGGGTCTAACTATGGCTACACCTTC	CASSFGAGSNYGYTF
TRBJ2-1	TRBV5-4	TRBD2	NA	TGTGCCAGCAGTCCGGTCTCGGGGGGGCTTCTCAATGAGCAGTTCTTC	CASSPVSGGLLNEQFF
TRBJ1-2	TRBV5-1	TRBD1	NA	TGCGCCAGCAGGCCAGGGGGCGACTATGGCTACACCTTC	CASRPGGDYGYTF
TRBJ2-1	TRBV14	NA	few	TGTGCCAGCAGCCCCAGCGGTCTAGCCTACAATGAGCAGTTCTTC	CASSPSGLAYNEQFF
TRBJ2-3	TRBV14	TRBD2	NA	TGTGCCAGCAGCCCTCGATGGACTAGCCAGGGCACAGATACGCAGTATTTT	CASSPRWTSQGTDTQYF